Listed below are T cell receptor beta chains from one sample, sequenced in a study of memory CD8 T cells in hepatitis C reinfection. Assay used: immunoSEQ multiplex PCR; TCRdb lists only in-frame clones, some missing. The profile shows over 5,500 clones, 80% to 90% of them singletons. Material: naive CD8+ T cells sorted from blood. The receptor set was obtained from a middle-aged man with hepatitis C virus infection. Both conserved end residues are part of each CDR3. The D gene is left open where the match is weak. Clone sizes are given selectively: once, few, many, or a class where the clone is expanded.

V,J,D,size,DNA,CDR3
TRBV27,TRBJ2-1,TRBD2,.,TGTGCCAGCAGTCCACCCCTCGGGGGGGCGGGAGGGACCTACAATGAGCAGTTCTTC,CASSPPLGGAGGTYNEQFF
TRBV6-1,TRBJ1-6,TRBD1,.,TGTGCCAGCAGTGGACAGGGGGCAGAGTACAATTCACCCCTCCACTTT,CASSGQGAEYNSPLHF
TRBV9,TRBJ2-2,.,.,TGTGCCAGCAGCCCGATAGGAGGCACCGGGGAGCTGTTTTTT,CASSPIGGTGELFF
TRBV7-9,TRBJ2-1,TRBD2,.,TGTGCCAGCAGCTCGGGGGGGGGCTTAGCGGATGAGCAGTTCTTC,CASSSGGGLADEQFF
TRBV30,TRBJ2-7,TRBD2,once,TGTGCCTGGAGTAAATTACTAGCGGGAGAGGACGAGCAGTACTTC,CAWSKLLAGEDEQYF
TRBV4-1,TRBJ2-5,TRBD2,.,TGCGCCAGCAGCCGACCGGGACTAGCGGGGGAAGAGACCCAGTACTTC,CASSRPGLAGEETQYF
TRBV6-1,TRBJ2-1,.,.,TGTGCCAGCAGTGAGGGAGCAGTTGAGCAGTTCTTC,CASSEGAVEQFF
TRBV5-6,TRBJ2-3,TRBD1,once,TGTGCCAGCAGACAGGGGGCAGATACGCAGTATTTT,CASRQGADTQYF
TRBV4-3,TRBJ1-5,TRBD1,.,TGCGCCAGCAGCCAAGATCGAGGGCAGGGGGGTCAGCCCCAGCATTTT,CASSQDRGQGGQPQHF
TRBV19,TRBJ2-5,TRBD2,.,TGTGCCAGTAGTACCTCGTGGGGAGGGGCCCAAGAGACCCAGTACTTC,CASSTSWGGAQETQYF
TRBV5-4,TRBJ2-3,TRBD1,once,TGTGCCAGCAGCTTGTTGGGGACAGGGGAGTCAGATACGCAGTATTTT,CASSLLGTGESDTQYF
TRBV6-6,TRBJ2-5,TRBD2,.,TGTGCCAGCACCAAAGGGGGACTAGCCCTGGTGGGGGCCCAGTACTTC,CASTKGGLALVGAQYF
TRBV7-9,TRBJ1-1,.,.,TGTGCCAGCAGCTTAATAGTCACTGAAGCTTTCTTT,CASSLIVTEAFF
TRBV5-6,TRBJ1-3,.,.,TGTGCCAGCAGCTCCTGGAGGTTCCCTGCTCGGTCTGGAAACACCATATATTTT,CASSSWRFPARSGNTIYF
TRBV9,TRBJ2-7,TRBD1,.,TGTGCCAGCAGCGTAGGTGCCCCGGGACAGGGTGACGAGCAGTACTTC,CASSVGAPGQGDEQYF
TRBV25-1,TRBJ1-6,.,once,TGTGCCAGCAGTGATCAAGTTTCAGGGTATAATTCACCCCTCCACTTT,CASSDQVSGYNSPLHF
TRBV11-2,TRBJ2-7,TRBD1,.,TGTGCCAGCAGCAAGGGACAGTTATACGAGCAGTACTTC,CASSKGQLYEQYF
TRBV27,TRBJ2-7,TRBD2,.,TGTGCCAGCAGTTTGTCTCTAGCGGGAGTAGGAAACGAGCAGTACTTC,CASSLSLAGVGNEQYF
TRBV11-3,TRBJ2-1,TRBD2,.,TGTGCCAGCAGCTTCGGACTAGCGGGCCTCAATGAGCAGTTCTTC,CASSFGLAGLNEQFF
TRBV5-6,TRBJ2-7,.,.,TGTGCCAGCAGCGCCCAGGGGCTAACAAGGTACGAGCAGTACTTC,CASSAQGLTRYEQYF